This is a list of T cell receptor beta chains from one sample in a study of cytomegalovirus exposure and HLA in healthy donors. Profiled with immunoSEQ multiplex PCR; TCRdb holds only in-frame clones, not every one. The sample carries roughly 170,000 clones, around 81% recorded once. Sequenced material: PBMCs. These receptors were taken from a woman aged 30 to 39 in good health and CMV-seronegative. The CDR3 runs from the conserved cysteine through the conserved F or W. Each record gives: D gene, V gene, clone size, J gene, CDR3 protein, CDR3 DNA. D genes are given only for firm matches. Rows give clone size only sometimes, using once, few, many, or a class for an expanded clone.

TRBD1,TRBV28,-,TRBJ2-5,CASSLNSGDRGRETQYF,TGTGCCAGCAGTCTCAACTCCGGGGACAGGGGCAGGGAGACCCAGTACTTC
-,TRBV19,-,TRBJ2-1,CASSTPTGPVYNEQFF,TGTGCCAGTAGTACGCCGACAGGACCCGTCTACAATGAGCAGTTCTTC
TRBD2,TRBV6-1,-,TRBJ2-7,CASGTSGYEQYF,TGTGCCAGCGGAACTAGCGGGTACGAGCAGTACTTC
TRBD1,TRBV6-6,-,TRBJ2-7,CASSYSIPGTGYEQYF,TGTGCCAGCAGTTACTCGATTCCAGGGACAGGGTACGAGCAGTACTTC
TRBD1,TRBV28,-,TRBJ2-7,CASTRDRGLIEQYF,TGTGCCAGCACCAGAGACAGGGGGCTTATCGAGCAGTACTTC
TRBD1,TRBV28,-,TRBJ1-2,CASSFRDRERGYTF,TGTGCCAGCAGTTTCCGCGACAGGGAAAGAGGCTACACCTTC
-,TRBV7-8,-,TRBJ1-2,CASSTPGGYGYTF,TGTGCCAGCAGCACCCCGGGAGGCTATGGCTACACCTTC
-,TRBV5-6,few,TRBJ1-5,CASSLTGQFNQPQHF,TGTGCCAGCAGCCTTACCGGACAGTTCAATCAGCCCCAGCATTTT
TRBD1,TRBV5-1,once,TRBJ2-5,CASSYATGGSGEETQYF,TGCGCCAGCAGCTATGCGACAGGGGGCTCTGGGGAAGAGACCCAGTACTTC
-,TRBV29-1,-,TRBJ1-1,CSVAVRSGTEAFF,TGCAGCGTTGCGGTGCGGAGTGGCACTGAAGCTTTCTTT
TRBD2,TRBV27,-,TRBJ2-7,CASSLSTSVSYEQYF,TGTGCCAGCAGTTTATCGACTAGCGTCTCCTACGAGCAGTACTTC
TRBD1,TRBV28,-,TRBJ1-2,CASSSSGQGKNYGYTF,TGTGCCAGCAGTTCATCTGGACAGGGCAAAAACTATGGCTACACCTTC
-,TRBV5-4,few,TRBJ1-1,CASSLRGGPEAFF,TGTGCCAGCAGCTTGCGGGGAGGACCTGAAGCTTTCTTT
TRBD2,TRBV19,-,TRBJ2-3,CASSLEAGGDTQYF,TGTGCCAGTAGTCTCGAAGCGGGAGGCGATACGCAGTATTTT
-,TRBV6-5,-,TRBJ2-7,CASSPDYEQYF,TGTGCCAGCAGTCCTGACTACGAGCAGTACTTC
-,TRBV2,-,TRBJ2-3,CASCCDSAPTSTDTQYF,TGTGCCAGCTGTTGCGACAGTGCTCCAACTAGCACAGATACGCAGTATTTT
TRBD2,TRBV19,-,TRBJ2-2,CASSRAGGAADTGELFF,TGTGCCAGTAGCCGTGCGGGGGGCGCAGCGGACACCGGGGAGCTGTTTTTT
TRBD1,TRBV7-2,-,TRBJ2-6,CASSRRQGSGANVLTF,TGTGCCAGCAGCCGCCGACAGGGCTCTGGGGCCAACGTCCTGACTTTC